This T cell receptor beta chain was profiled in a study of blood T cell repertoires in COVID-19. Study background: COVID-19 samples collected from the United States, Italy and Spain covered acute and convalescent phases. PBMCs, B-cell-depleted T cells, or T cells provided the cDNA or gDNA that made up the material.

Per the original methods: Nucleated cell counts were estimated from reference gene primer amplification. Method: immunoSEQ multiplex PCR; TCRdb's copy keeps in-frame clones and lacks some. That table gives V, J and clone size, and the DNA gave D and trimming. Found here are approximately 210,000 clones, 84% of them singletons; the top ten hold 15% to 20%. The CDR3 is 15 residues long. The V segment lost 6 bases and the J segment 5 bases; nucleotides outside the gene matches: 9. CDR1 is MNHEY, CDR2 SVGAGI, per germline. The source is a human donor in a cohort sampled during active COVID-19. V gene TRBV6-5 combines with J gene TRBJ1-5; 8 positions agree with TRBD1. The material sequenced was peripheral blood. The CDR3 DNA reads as TGTGCCAGCAGGGACGCATCCAGGGGGCATCAGCCCCAGCATTTT. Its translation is CASRDASRGHQPQHF.